This is a list of T cell receptor beta chains from one sample in a study of T cell responses to AZD1222 COVID-19 vaccine. Measured with immunoSEQ multiplex PCR; TCRdb has only the in-frame clones, and not every one. In the table there are around 150,000 clones, approximately 92% of which are singletons. This specimen consisted of peripheral blood, obtained 28 days after the second AZD1222 dose. The source is an adult who received the AZD1222 COVID-19 vaccine. CDR3s include the opening cysteine and the closing phenylalanine or tryptophan. Each record gives: D gene, V gene, clone size, J gene, CDR3 length, CDR3 DNA, CDR3 protein. D genes are given only for firm matches. The listing skips clone size in some rows; elsewhere it reads once, few, many or a size class.

d_call: .; v_call: TRBV5-1; clone_size: .; j_call: TRBJ2-5; cdr3_length: 15; cdr3_nt: TGCGCCAGCAGCTTTTATTCAGTGAGAGGAGAGACCCAGTACTTC; cdr3_aa: CASSFYSVRGETQYF
d_call: .; v_call: TRBV5-1; clone_size: .; j_call: TRBJ1-1; cdr3_length: 14; cdr3_nt: TGCGCTAGCAGCTTGGCATCGATGAACATTGGAGCTTTCTTT; cdr3_aa: CASSLASMNIGAFF
d_call: TRBD2; v_call: TRBV6-4; clone_size: .; j_call: TRBJ2-3; cdr3_length: 14; cdr3_nt: TGTGCCAGCAGCAATCGGACTAGCGGGGATACGCAGTATTTT; cdr3_aa: CASSNRTSGDTQYF
d_call: TRBD2; v_call: TRBV6-1; clone_size: .; j_call: TRBJ2-3; cdr3_length: 13; cdr3_nt: TGTGCCAGCAGTCGGGGGGGCACAGATACGCAGTATTTT; cdr3_aa: CASSRGGTDTQYF
d_call: .; v_call: TRBV4-1; clone_size: .; j_call: TRBJ1-1; cdr3_length: 14; cdr3_nt: TGCGCCAGCAGCCAGGGCACAGGAATCACTGAAGCTTTCTTT; cdr3_aa: CASSQGTGITEAFF
d_call: .; v_call: TRBV3-1/TRBV3-2; clone_size: .; j_call: TRBJ1-1; cdr3_length: 11; cdr3_nt: TGTGCCAGCAGGTGGGGGACTGAAGCTTTCTTT; cdr3_aa: CASRWGTEAFF
d_call: TRBD1; v_call: TRBV30; clone_size: .; j_call: TRBJ1-5; cdr3_length: 13; cdr3_nt: TGTGCCTGGAGTGGACAGGGTAATCAGCCCCAGCATTTT; cdr3_aa: CAWSGQGNQPQHF
d_call: .; v_call: TRBV3-1/TRBV3-2; clone_size: .; j_call: TRBJ2-3; cdr3_length: 13; cdr3_nt: TGTGCCAGCAGCCTATCAGATCTGGATACGCAGTATTTT; cdr3_aa: CASSLSDLDTQYF
d_call: TRBD2; v_call: TRBV24-1; clone_size: .; j_call: TRBJ2-1; cdr3_length: 17; cdr3_nt: TGTGCCACCAGTGATTCGATAGGACTAGCGGGAGTCAATGAGCAGTTCTTC; cdr3_aa: CATSDSIGLAGVNEQFF
d_call: .; v_call: TRBV5-1; clone_size: .; j_call: TRBJ1-5; cdr3_length: 13; cdr3_nt: TGCGCCAGCAGCTTGGATTCCAATCAGCCCCAGCATTTT; cdr3_aa: CASSLDSNQPQHF
d_call: .; v_call: TRBV7-2; clone_size: .; j_call: TRBJ1-1; cdr3_length: 13; cdr3_nt: TGTGCCAGCAGCTTACCTCGACAGACTGAAGCTTTCTTT; cdr3_aa: CASSLPRQTEAFF
d_call: TRBD1; v_call: TRBV5-4; clone_size: once; j_call: TRBJ1-2; cdr3_length: 15; cdr3_nt: TGTGCCAGCAGCTTGGGGGGACAGGTTAACTATGGCTACACCTTC; cdr3_aa: CASSLGGQVNYGYTF
d_call: TRBD2; v_call: TRBV11-2; clone_size: .; j_call: TRBJ2-1; cdr3_length: 16; cdr3_nt: TGTGCCAGCAGCCTCGATAGCGGGAGGGCCCTCAATGAGCAGTTCTTC; cdr3_aa: CASSLDSGRALNEQFF
d_call: .; v_call: TRBV7-9; clone_size: .; j_call: TRBJ2-7; cdr3_length: 14; cdr3_nt: TGTGCCAGCAGCTCCTCCGGGGTAGTCTTGGAGCAGTACTTC; cdr3_aa: CASSSSGVVLEQYF
d_call: .; v_call: TRBV27; clone_size: .; j_call: TRBJ1-5; cdr3_length: 15; cdr3_nt: TGTGCCAGCAGTTTATCAGGTATGAGGGGTCAGCCCCAGCATTTT; cdr3_aa: CASSLSGMRGQPQHF
d_call: .; v_call: TRBV29-1; clone_size: .; j_call: TRBJ2-7; cdr3_length: 13; cdr3_nt: TGCAGCGTTGAGGTCGAGGCCTCCTACGAGCAGTACTTC; cdr3_aa: CSVEVEASYEQYF
d_call: TRBD1; v_call: TRBV9; clone_size: once; j_call: TRBJ2-7; cdr3_length: 16; cdr3_nt: TGTGCCAGCAGCGTAGGGGGGACAGGGGGCTACTACGAGCAGTACTTC; cdr3_aa: CASSVGGTGGYYEQYF
d_call: .; v_call: TRBV28; clone_size: .; j_call: TRBJ1-2; cdr3_length: 12; cdr3_nt: TGTGCCAGCAGTCCCCGGTCCTATGGCTACACCTTC; cdr3_aa: CASSPRSYGYTF
d_call: .; v_call: TRBV6-6; clone_size: .; j_call: TRBJ1-5; cdr3_length: 16; cdr3_nt: TGTGCCAGCAGTTTGTCGTCGGACTCTGGGGATCAGCCCCAGCATTTT; cdr3_aa: CASSLSSDSGDQPQHF
d_call: .; v_call: TRBV7-9; clone_size: .; j_call: TRBJ2-1; cdr3_length: 14; cdr3_nt: TGTGCCAGCAGCTTAGCGACTGCCCGGGATGAGCAGTTCTTC; cdr3_aa: CASSLATARDEQFF
d_call: TRBD1; v_call: TRBV6-5; clone_size: .; j_call: TRBJ1-4; cdr3_length: 14; cdr3_nt: TGTGCCAGCAGTCCTGACAGGGGGGGTGAAAAACTGTTTTTT; cdr3_aa: CASSPDRGGEKLFF
d_call: .; v_call: TRBV28; clone_size: .; j_call: TRBJ1-5; cdr3_length: 14; cdr3_nt: TGTGCCAGCAGGGGCACGAGGAGTTATCAGCCCCAGCATTTT; cdr3_aa: CASRGTRSYQPQHF
d_call: .; v_call: TRBV4-2; clone_size: .; j_call: TRBJ1-5; cdr3_length: 15; cdr3_nt: TGTGCCAGCAGCCAAGTGCCAGTGGGCAATCAGCCCCAGCATTTT; cdr3_aa: CASSQVPVGNQPQHF
d_call: .; v_call: TRBV7-9; clone_size: .; j_call: TRBJ2-2; cdr3_length: 16; cdr3_nt: TGTGCCAGCAGCATTATTGGGACGGAGAACACCGGGGAGCTGTTTTTT; cdr3_aa: CASSIIGTENTGELFF
d_call: TRBD1; v_call: TRBV6-5; clone_size: .; j_call: TRBJ2-5; cdr3_length: 13; cdr3_nt: TGTGCCACTAACGACAGGGGGCAAGAGACCCAGTACTTC; cdr3_aa: CATNDRGQETQYF
d_call: .; v_call: TRBV15; clone_size: .; j_call: TRBJ2-5; cdr3_length: 15; cdr3_nt: TGTGCCACCAGCAGAGTTCAGGGTGGGGGGGAGACCCAGTACTTC; cdr3_aa: CATSRVQGGGETQYF
d_call: TRBD1; v_call: TRBV25-1; clone_size: .; j_call: TRBJ1-2; cdr3_length: 13; cdr3_nt: TGTGCCAGCAGCCTTCAGGGGGACTATGGCTACACCTTC; cdr3_aa: CASSLQGDYGYTF
d_call: .; v_call: TRBV7-9; clone_size: .; j_call: TRBJ1-4; cdr3_length: 14; cdr3_nt: TGTGCCAGCAGCCGACAGGTCCCGAATGAAAAACTGTTTTTT; cdr3_aa: CASSRQVPNEKLFF
d_call: .; v_call: TRBV19; clone_size: .; j_call: TRBJ1-1; cdr3_length: 13; cdr3_nt: TGTGCCAGTAGTATCTGGATGAACACTGAAGCTTTCTTT; cdr3_aa: CASSIWMNTEAFF
d_call: TRBD2; v_call: TRBV29-1; clone_size: .; j_call: TRBJ2-1; cdr3_length: 13; cdr3_nt: TGCAGCGTTGCCAGCGGGAGTGCTTATGAGCAGTTCTTC; cdr3_aa: CSVASGSAYEQFF
d_call: .; v_call: TRBV5-6; clone_size: .; j_call: TRBJ2-1; cdr3_length: 14; cdr3_nt: TGTGCCAGCAGCTCTAGACGCCTACGGAATGAGCAGTTCTTC; cdr3_aa: CASSSRRLRNEQFF
d_call: .; v_call: TRBV28; clone_size: .; j_call: TRBJ1-4; cdr3_length: 16; cdr3_nt: TGTGCCAGCAGTTTGGGGCTTATGGCAACTAATGAAAAACTGTTTTTT; cdr3_aa: CASSLGLMATNEKLFF
d_call: TRBD1; v_call: TRBV5-1; clone_size: .; j_call: TRBJ2-5; cdr3_length: 16; cdr3_nt: TGCGCCAGCAGCTTGGTGGTGACAGGGAATGAAGAGACCCAGTACTTC; cdr3_aa: CASSLVVTGNEETQYF
d_call: TRBD1; v_call: TRBV7-9; clone_size: .; j_call: TRBJ1-1; cdr3_length: 16; cdr3_nt: TGTGCCAGCAGCTTACTCCCTGGACAGGGAAACACTGAAGCTTTCTTT; cdr3_aa: CASSLLPGQGNTEAFF
d_call: .; v_call: TRBV4-2; clone_size: .; j_call: TRBJ2-7; cdr3_length: 16; cdr3_nt: TGTGCCAGCAGCCCCCAGGTGGCAACTCCTATCTACGAGCAGTACTTC; cdr3_aa: CASSPQVATPIYEQYF
d_call: TRBD1; v_call: TRBV30; clone_size: .; j_call: TRBJ1-5; cdr3_length: 14; cdr3_nt: TGTGCCTGGAGGGCTGACAGGGGGAATCAGCCCCAGCATTTT; cdr3_aa: CAWRADRGNQPQHF
d_call: .; v_call: TRBV12-3/TRBV12-4; clone_size: .; j_call: TRBJ1-2; cdr3_length: 13; cdr3_nt: TGTGCCAGCAGTTCCGGGACATTATATGGCTACACCTTC; cdr3_aa: CASSSGTLYGYTF
d_call: .; v_call: TRBV2; clone_size: .; j_call: TRBJ2-3; cdr3_length: 15; cdr3_nt: TGTGCCACCCGGGCCGGGCATCGTGGCACAGATACGCAGTATTTT; cdr3_aa: CATRAGHRGTDTQYF
d_call: .; v_call: TRBV5-6; clone_size: .; j_call: TRBJ2-2; cdr3_length: 12; cdr3_nt: TGTGCCAGCAGCTTGGGTATCGGGGAGCTGTTTTTT; cdr3_aa: CASSLGIGELFF
d_call: TRBD1; v_call: TRBV29-1; clone_size: once; j_call: TRBJ2-1; cdr3_length: 16; cdr3_nt: TGCAGCGTTGATTGGGGTGGGACAGGGAGGTACAATGAGCAGTTCTTC; cdr3_aa: CSVDWGGTGRYNEQFF
d_call: .; v_call: TRBV2; clone_size: .; j_call: TRBJ1-2; cdr3_length: 15; cdr3_nt: TGTGCCAGCAGTGAAATGGGCAGGATAAACTATGGCTACACCTTC; cdr3_aa: CASSEMGRINYGYTF
d_call: .; v_call: TRBV5-4; clone_size: .; j_call: TRBJ2-5; cdr3_length: 14; cdr3_nt: TGTGCCACTTCCCGGGACGCAACCCAAGAGACCCAGTACTTC; cdr3_aa: CATSRDATQETQYF
d_call: TRBD2; v_call: TRBV27; clone_size: .; j_call: TRBJ2-7; cdr3_length: 14; cdr3_nt: TGTGCCAGCAGGACCGGGACTAGTTCTTACGAGCAGTACTTC; cdr3_aa: CASRTGTSSYEQYF
d_call: .; v_call: TRBV2; clone_size: .; j_call: TRBJ1-1; cdr3_length: 16; cdr3_nt: TGTGCCAGCAGTGGAGGTGCGGTTTTGATGGGCACTGAAGCTTTCTTT; cdr3_aa: CASSGGAVLMGTEAFF
d_call: .; v_call: TRBV28; clone_size: once; j_call: TRBJ1-2; cdr3_length: 14; cdr3_nt: TGTGCCAGCAGTTCACCGGGGGGGGAGGTTGGCTACACCTTC; cdr3_aa: CASSSPGGEVGYTF
d_call: .; v_call: TRBV3-1/TRBV3-2; clone_size: .; j_call: TRBJ2-7; cdr3_length: 14; cdr3_nt: TGTGCCAGCAGCCAAGTCGGCCCTCTGGCCGAGCAGTACTTC; cdr3_aa: CASSQVGPLAEQYF
d_call: TRBD1; v_call: TRBV6-2/TRBV6-3; clone_size: .; j_call: TRBJ2-7; cdr3_length: 16; cdr3_nt: TGTGCCAGCAGTTACTCGGTGACAGGGGCGCCCTACGAGCAGTACTTC; cdr3_aa: CASSYSVTGAPYEQYF
d_call: TRBD1; v_call: TRBV2; clone_size: .; j_call: TRBJ1-1; cdr3_length: 16; cdr3_nt: TGTGCCAGCAGGAGGGCGGGAGCGGGACAGATCACTGAAGCTTTCTTT; cdr3_aa: CASRRAGAGQITEAFF
d_call: .; v_call: TRBV15; clone_size: .; j_call: TRBJ2-7; cdr3_length: 15; cdr3_nt: TGTGCCACCAGCAACCACCGGGACGGATCCTACGAGCAGTACTTC; cdr3_aa: CATSNHRDGSYEQYF
d_call: TRBD2; v_call: TRBV5-8; clone_size: once; j_call: TRBJ2-5; cdr3_length: 16; cdr3_nt: TGTGCCAGCAGCCCACTAGCGGGAGGGCCACCAGAGACCCAGTACTTC; cdr3_aa: CASSPLAGGPPETQYF
d_call: .; v_call: TRBV6-2/TRBV6-3; clone_size: .; j_call: TRBJ1-1; cdr3_length: 14; cdr3_nt: TGTGCCAGCAGTTCCGAGACAAGGGGCACTGAAGCTTTCTTT; cdr3_aa: CASSSETRGTEAFF
d_call: TRBD2; v_call: TRBV15; clone_size: .; j_call: TRBJ2-1; cdr3_length: 18; cdr3_nt: TGTGCCACCAGCAGAGGGGGTAGCGGGAGCGGATCCTACAATGAGCAGTTCTTC; cdr3_aa: CATSRGGSGSGSYNEQFF
d_call: TRBD2; v_call: TRBV29-1; clone_size: .; j_call: TRBJ2-3; cdr3_length: 14; cdr3_nt: TGCAGCGTTAGGACTAGCGGGAGCGGGGATACGCAGTATTTT; cdr3_aa: CSVRTSGSGDTQYF